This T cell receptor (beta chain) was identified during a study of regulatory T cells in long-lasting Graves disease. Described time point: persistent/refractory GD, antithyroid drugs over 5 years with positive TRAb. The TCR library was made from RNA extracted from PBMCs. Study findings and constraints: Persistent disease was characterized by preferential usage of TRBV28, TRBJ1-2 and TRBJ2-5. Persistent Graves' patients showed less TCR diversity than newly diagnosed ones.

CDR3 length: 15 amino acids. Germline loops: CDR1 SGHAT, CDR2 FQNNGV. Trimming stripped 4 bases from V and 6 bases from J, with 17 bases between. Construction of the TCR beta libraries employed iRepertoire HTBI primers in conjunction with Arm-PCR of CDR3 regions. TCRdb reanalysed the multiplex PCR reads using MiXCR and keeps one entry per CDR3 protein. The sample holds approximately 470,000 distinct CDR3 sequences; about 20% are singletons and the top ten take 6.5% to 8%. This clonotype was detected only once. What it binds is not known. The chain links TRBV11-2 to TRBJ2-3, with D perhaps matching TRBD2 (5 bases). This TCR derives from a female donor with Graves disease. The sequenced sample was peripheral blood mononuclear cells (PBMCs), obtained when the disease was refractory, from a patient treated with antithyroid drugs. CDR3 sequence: CASSSPWGLADTQYF. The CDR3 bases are TGTGCCAGCAGCTCCCCTTGGGGTTTAGCGGATACGCAGTATTTT.